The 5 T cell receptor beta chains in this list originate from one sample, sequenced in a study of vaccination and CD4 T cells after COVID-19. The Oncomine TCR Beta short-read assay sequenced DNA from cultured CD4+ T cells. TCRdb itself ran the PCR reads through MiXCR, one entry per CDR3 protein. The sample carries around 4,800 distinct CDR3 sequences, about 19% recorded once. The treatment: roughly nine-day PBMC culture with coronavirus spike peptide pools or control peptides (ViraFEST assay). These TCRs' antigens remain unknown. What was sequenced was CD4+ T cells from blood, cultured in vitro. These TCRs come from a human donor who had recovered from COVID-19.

Here the CDR3 reads CASAGGQGSYEQYF. In DNA, the CDR3 is TGTGCCAGCGCCGGGGGACAGGGTTCCTACGAGCAGTACTTC. The chain has TRBV3-1 and TRBJ2-7; 9 bases align to TRBD1. CDR1 is LGHDT and CDR2 is YNNKEL in the germline V gene (reference sequence). Trimming took 8 bases from V and 1 from J; bases not matched to a gene: 6. The length of the CDR3 is 14 residues.

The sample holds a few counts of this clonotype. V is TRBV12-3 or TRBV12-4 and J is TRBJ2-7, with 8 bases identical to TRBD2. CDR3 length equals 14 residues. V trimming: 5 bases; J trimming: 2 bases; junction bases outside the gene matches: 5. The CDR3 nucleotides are TGTGCCAGCAGTCCCCCGGGACTAGCCTACGAGCAGTACTTC. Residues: CASSPPGLAYEQYF.

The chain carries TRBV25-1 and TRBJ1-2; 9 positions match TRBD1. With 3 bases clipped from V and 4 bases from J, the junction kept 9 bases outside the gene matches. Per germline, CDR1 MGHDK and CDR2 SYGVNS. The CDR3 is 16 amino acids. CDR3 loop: CASSEPTGGPSYGYTF. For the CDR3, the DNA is TGTGCCAGCAGTGAGCCCACAGGGGGCCCCTCCTATGGCTACACCTTC.

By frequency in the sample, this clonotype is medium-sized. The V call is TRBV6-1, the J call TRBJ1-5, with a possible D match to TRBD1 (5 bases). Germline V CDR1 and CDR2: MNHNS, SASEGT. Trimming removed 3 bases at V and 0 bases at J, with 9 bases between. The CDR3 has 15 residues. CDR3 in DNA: TGTGCCAGCAGTGACCGGGGGTATAGCAATCAGCCCCAGCATTTT. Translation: CASSDRGYSNQPQHF.

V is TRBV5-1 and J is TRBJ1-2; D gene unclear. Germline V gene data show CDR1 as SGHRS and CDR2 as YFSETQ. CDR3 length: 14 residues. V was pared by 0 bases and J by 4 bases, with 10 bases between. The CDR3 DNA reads TGCGCCAGCAGCTTGGATATCCTCAGCTATGGCTACACCTTC. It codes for CASSLDILSYGYTF.